The subject of this entry is one TCR beta chain. Antigen specificity is unknown. CDR3 size: 14 residues. Germline values: CDR1 LNHNV, CDR2 YYDKDF (reference sequence). After removal of 1 base from V and 7 bases from J, the junction contained 1 base not matched to a gene. This sample was taken from a study of cytomegalovirus exposure and HLA in healthy donors. Study-wide results and limits: Accounts indicate the classifier identified cytomegalovirus status with strong specificity and sensitivity.

Sequencing used immunoSEQ multiplex PCR; TCRdb keeps in-frame clones, though not all of them. The repertoire holds about 240,000 clones, with approximately 83% as singletons. This clonotype was sampled from a woman aged 25 to 39 in good health and CMV-seropositive. This chain connects TRBV15 to TRBJ1-5, with 10 bases fitting TRBD1. Source material: PBMCs. CDR3 in amino acids: CATSRGDRGQPQHF. The CDR3 DNA is TGTGCCACCAGCAGAGGGGACAGGGGACAGCCCCAGCATTTT.